This T cell receptor beta chain was retrieved from a study of CD8 T cell repertoires and HIV-1 epitope variants. Study-level information: Epitopes were three Gag families plus Nef HW9 and YT9. Findings and limits, study-wide: The TAALDMSHF plasma variant had no responses, unlike KF9 (about five clonotypes) and HW9 (one). Beta chains alone show antigen proliferation, not cytokine profile or function. Most of the nine antigen-specific clonotypes appeared cross-reactive to autologous or escape variants.

TCRdb's copy holds only in-frame clones and misses some; the assay was immunoSEQ multiplex PCR. This sample has 6,000 or so clones, with 64% found just once. This clone occurred once. The antigen is not known. Looked up from germline, CDR1 is MDHEN and CDR2 is SYDVKM. The CDR3 spans 13 residues. This chain uses TRBV28 with TRBJ2-5; 8 nucleotides line up with TRBD1. The better agreement between TRBJ2-7 and the DNA end casts doubt on the J call. This clonotype was obtained from a male donor with HIV. Sequenced: cultured CD8+ T cells derived from PBMCs. This CDR3 is CASTPGGAYEQYF. The CDR3 region has the DNA TGTGCCAGCACCCCAGGGGGCGCCTACGAGCAGTACTTC.